These 10 T cell receptor beta chains originate from one sample sequenced in a study of blood T cell repertoires in COVID-19. Only in-frame clones appear in the TCRdb table, and some are missing; sequencing was by immunoSEQ multiplex PCR. The table lists approximately 140,000 clones, roughly 80% of them singletons, with 2.5% to 3% in the top ten. The sample was peripheral blood. The source of these receptors is a woman between 40 and 50 years old with active or convalescent COVID-19.

This sequence joins TRBV28 and TRBJ1-2; 9 bases align to TRBD1. V shed 5 bases, J shed 5 bases, and the junction held 3 bases outside the gene matches. Germline lookup yields CDR1 MDHEN and CDR2 SYDVKM. The CDR3 runs 13 residues. CDR3 sequence: CASSTGQGYGYTF. The CDR3 region has the DNA TGTGCCAGCAGTACGGGACAGGGATATGGCTACACCTTC.

The J gene is TRBJ2-7, the V gene TRBV7-2; TRBD1 matches 8 bases. After removal of 3 bases from V and 7 bases from J, the junction contained 11 bases not matched to a gene. This CDR3 region has 15 residues. The germline V gene encodes CDR1 SGHTA and CDR2 FQGNSA. The CDR3 is CASSFQSGTGREQYF. In nucleotides, the CDR3 is TGTGCCAGCAGCTTCCAATCCGGGACAGGTAGAGAGCAGTACTTC.

To note about this clone: A single base separates this from a much larger clone, so it may be a read error. Other DNA sequences of this sample code for an identical CDR3. V is TRBV7-6 and J is TRBJ1-1; D is ambiguous. Trimming left V 1 base short and J 1 base short, with 4 bases between. CDR1 is SGHVS and CDR2 is FNYEAQ in the germline V gene. The CDR3 extends over 13 amino acids. Written as DNA, the CDR3 is TGTGCCAGCAGCTTAGGACAGAACACTGAAGCTTTCTTT. Its protein product is CASSLGQNTEAFF.

This rearrangement joins TRBV6-5 to TRBJ1-6; D is possibly TRBD1 (5 bases). This CDR3 region has 12 residues. Germline CDR1 reads MNHEY; CDR2 reads SVGAGI. Trimming cost V 3 bases and J 10 bases, with 7 bases left between them. The CDR3: CASSYQGSPLHF. The CDR3 region has the DNA TGTGCCAGCAGTTATCAGGGATCACCCCTCCACTTT.

In its sample, this clone was seen once. The J gene is TRBJ1-2, the V gene TRBV7-9, with 8 bases fitting TRBD1. The J segment lost 0 bases and the V segment lost 1 base, leaving 4 bases of the junction unmatched. Per germline, CDR1 SEHNR and CDR2 FQNEAQ (reference sequence). CDR3 length: 16 amino acids. CDR3 region: CASSLDGQGTNYGYTF. The CDR3 DNA is TGTGCCAGCAGCTTAGATGGACAGGGTACTAACTATGGCTACACCTTC.

The rearrangement uses TRBV4-2 and TRBJ2-1, with 7 bases fitting TRBD2. Per germline, CDR1 LGHNA and CDR2 YNFKEQ. CDR3 length: 16 amino acids. J was trimmed by 9 bases and V by 4 bases; bases with no gene match: 15. CDR3 DNA: TGTGCCAGCAGCCCCTCCAGGAGGGAGGGCCAGGGTGAGCAGTTCTTC. This codes for CASSPSRREGQGEQFF.

V and J are TRBV6-1 and TRBJ1-5, with 10 bases that match TRBD1. V was pared by 6 bases and J by 2 bases, with 1 base of the junction left unmatched. CDR1 MNHNS and CDR2 SASEGT come from the germline V gene. The CDR3 is 14 residues long. The CDR3 region has the DNA TGTGCCAGCAGGACAGGGGGCCGCAATCAGCCCCAGCATTTT. Translated: CASRTGGRNQPQHF.

J is TRBJ1-4 and V is TRBV5-1, with TRBD1 matching over 7 bases. CDR1 SGHRS and CDR2 YFSETQ come from the germline V gene. The length of the CDR3 is 14 residues. The V gene end was trimmed by 0 bases and the J gene end by 11 bases; junction bases not matched to a gene: 7. CDR3 region: CASSLGQGISKLFF. The CDR3 coding sequence is TGCGCCAGCAGCTTGGGACAGGGAATTTCTAAACTGTTTTTT.

This rearrangement joins TRBV9 to TRBJ2-7; TRBD1 might be the D (5 bases). The germline V gene encodes CDR1 SGDLS and CDR2 YYNGEE. The CDR3 has 17 amino acids. V shed 0 bases and J shed 6 bases, with 22 bases lying between them. CDR3 nucleotides: TGTGCCAGCAGCGTAGGGGGTCGGACAACCTCGAAGGGCGAGCAGTACTTC. Translation gives CASSVGGRTTSKGEQYF. Supplemented by reference TRBV9 and TRBJ2-7, the full variable domain reads DSGVTQTPKHLITATGQRVTLRCSPRSGDLSVYWYQQSLDQGLQFLIQYYNGEERAKGNILERFSAQQFPDLHSELNLSSLELGDSALYFCASSVGGRTTSKGEQYFGPGTRLTVT.

J is TRBJ1-1 and V is TRBV7-2, with D uncertain. Germline lookup yields CDR1 SGHTA and CDR2 FQGNSA. This CDR3 is built from 13 residues. V lost 5 bases and J 0 bases, leaving 7 bases between the germline ends. CDR3 sequence: CASSQTVNTEAFF. The CDR3, as DNA: TGTGCCAGCAGCCAAACAGTGAACACTGAAGCTTTCTTT.